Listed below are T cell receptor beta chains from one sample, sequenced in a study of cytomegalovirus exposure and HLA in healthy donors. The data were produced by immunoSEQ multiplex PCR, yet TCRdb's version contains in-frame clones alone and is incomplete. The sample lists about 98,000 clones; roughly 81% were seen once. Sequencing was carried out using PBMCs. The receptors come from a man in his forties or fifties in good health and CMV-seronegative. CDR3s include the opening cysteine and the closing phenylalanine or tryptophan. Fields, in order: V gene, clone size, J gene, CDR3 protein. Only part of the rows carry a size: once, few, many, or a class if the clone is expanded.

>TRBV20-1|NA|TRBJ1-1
CSARGGVEAFF
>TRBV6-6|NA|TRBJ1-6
CASRAGAGPLHF
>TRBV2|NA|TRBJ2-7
CATGTGARYEQYF
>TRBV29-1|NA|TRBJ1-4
CSGRTGGEKLFF
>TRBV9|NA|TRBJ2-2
CASSVGGGGVPLNTGELFF
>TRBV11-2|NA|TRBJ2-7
CASTPGQVFLPGAREQYF
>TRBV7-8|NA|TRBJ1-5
CASSLAGGKGFWSNQPQHF
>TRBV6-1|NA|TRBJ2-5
CASGRGSFATQYF
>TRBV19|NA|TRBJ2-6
CASKLQQSGANVLTF
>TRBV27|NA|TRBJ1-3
CASSFSDRANTIYF
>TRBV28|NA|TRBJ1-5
CASTLTGAPSNQPQHF
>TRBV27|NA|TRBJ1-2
CASSSPGQGYYGYTF
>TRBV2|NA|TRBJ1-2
CASTPENYGYTF
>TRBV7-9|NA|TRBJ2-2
CASSRPPGELFF
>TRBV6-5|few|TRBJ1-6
CASSYDRRNSPLHF
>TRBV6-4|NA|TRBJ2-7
CASSDPPETGPKTASYEQYF
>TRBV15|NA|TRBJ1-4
CATSRAGTPLSF
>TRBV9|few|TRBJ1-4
CASSVAATNEKLFF
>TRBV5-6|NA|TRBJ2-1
CATGWDREDEQFF
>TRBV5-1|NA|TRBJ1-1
CASSSAGADEAFF
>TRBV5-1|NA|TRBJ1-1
CASSPRTGYTEAFF
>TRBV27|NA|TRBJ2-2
CASSLYSTGELFF
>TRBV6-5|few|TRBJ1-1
CASSRTQNTEAFF
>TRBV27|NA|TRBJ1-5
CASSSTSHNQPQHF
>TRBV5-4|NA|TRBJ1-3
CASSLGGQGSGNTIYF
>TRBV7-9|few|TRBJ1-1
CSSSFQGEAFF
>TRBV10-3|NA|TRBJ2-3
CAITPEKRGGSDTQYF
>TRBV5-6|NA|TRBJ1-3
CASSLPRGGNGNTIYF
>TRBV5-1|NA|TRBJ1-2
CASSLDETGRYGYTF
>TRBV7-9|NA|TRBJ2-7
CASSPEGGQGDEQYF
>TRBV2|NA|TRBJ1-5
CASRGAQGARQPQHF